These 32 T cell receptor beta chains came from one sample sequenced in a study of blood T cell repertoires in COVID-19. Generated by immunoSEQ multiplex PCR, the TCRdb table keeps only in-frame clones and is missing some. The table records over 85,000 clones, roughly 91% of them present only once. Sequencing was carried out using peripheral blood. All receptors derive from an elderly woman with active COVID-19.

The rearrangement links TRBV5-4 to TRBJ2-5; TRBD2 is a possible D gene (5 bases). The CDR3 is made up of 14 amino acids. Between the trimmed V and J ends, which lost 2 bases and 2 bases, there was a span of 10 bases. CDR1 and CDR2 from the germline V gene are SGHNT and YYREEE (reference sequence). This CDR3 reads CASSFMGAQETQYF. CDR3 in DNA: TGTGCCAGCAGCTTCATGGGAGCTCAAGAGACCCAGTACTTC. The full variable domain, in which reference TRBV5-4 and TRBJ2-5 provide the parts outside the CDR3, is ETGVTQSPTHLIKTRGQQVTLRCSSQSGHNTVSWYQQALGQGPQFIFQYYREEENGRGNFPPRFSGLQFPNYSSELNVNALELDDSALYLCASSFMGAQETQYFGPGTRLLVL.

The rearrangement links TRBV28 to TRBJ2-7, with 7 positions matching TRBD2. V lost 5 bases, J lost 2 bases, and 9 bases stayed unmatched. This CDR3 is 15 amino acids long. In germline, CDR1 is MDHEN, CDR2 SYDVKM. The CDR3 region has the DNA TGTGCCAGCAGTCAAGAGGGGAGGGAGACCTACGAGCAGTACTTC. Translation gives CASSQEGRETYEQYF. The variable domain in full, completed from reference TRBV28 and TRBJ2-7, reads DVKVTQSSRYLVKRTGEKVFLECVQDMDHENMFWYRQDPGLGLRLIYFSYDVKMKEKGDIPEGYSVSREKKERFSLILESASTNQTSMYLCASSQEGRETYEQYFGPGTRLTVT.

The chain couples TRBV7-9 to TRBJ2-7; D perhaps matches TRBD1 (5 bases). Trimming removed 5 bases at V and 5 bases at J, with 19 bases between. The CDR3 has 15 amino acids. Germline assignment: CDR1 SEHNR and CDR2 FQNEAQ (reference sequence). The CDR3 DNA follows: TGTGCCAGCAGCCTTAAGGGGATCATCGGTGACGAGCAGTACTTC. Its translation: CASSLKGIIGDEQYF.

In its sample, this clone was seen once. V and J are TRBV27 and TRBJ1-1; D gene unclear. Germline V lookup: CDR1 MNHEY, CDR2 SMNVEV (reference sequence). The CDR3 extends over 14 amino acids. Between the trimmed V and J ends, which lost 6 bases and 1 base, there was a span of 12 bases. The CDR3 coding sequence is TGTGCCAGCAGGAGTACCGCGAGGAACACTGAAGCTTTCTTT. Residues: CASRSTARNTEAFF.

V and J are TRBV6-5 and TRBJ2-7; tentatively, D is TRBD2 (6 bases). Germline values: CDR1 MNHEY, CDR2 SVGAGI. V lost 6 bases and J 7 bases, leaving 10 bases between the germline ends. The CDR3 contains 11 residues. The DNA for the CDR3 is TGTGCCAGCAGCCGACGGGGGGAGCAGTACTTC. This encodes CASSRRGEQYF.

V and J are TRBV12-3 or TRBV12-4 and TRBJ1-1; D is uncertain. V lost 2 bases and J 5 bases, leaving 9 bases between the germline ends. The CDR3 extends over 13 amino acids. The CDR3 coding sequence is TGTGCCAGCAGTTTATTTCCGGGGACTGAAGCTTTCTTT. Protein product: CASSLFPGTEAFF.

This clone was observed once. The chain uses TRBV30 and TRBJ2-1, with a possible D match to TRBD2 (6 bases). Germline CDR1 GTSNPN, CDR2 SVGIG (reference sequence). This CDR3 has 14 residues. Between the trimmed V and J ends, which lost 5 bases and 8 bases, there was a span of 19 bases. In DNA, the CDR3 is TGTGCCTGGGCGACGGACTACTCTCCCGATGAGCAGTTCTTC. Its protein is CAWATDYSPDEQFF.

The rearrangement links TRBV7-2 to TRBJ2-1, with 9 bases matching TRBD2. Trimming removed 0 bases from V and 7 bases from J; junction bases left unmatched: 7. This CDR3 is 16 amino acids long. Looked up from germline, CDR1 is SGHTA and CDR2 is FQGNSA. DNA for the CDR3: TGTGCCAGCAGCTTAGCTGGGCGGGAGGGGTTGAATGAGCAGTTCTTC. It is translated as CASSLAGREGLNEQFF.

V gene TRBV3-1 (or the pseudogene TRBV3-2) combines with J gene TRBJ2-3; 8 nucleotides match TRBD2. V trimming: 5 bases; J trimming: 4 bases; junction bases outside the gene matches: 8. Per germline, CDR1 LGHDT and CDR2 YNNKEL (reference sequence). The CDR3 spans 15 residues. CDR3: CASSGSGTAPDTQYF. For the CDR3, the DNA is TGTGCCAGCAGCGGTAGCGGGACCGCCCCAGATACGCAGTATTTT.

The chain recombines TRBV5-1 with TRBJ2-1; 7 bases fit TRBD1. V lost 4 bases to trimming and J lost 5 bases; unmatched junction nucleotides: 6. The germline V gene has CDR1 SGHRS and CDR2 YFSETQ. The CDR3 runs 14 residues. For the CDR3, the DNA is TGCGCCAGCAGCGCCGGGACAGAGAACAATGAGCAGTTCTTC. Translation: CASSAGTENNEQFF.

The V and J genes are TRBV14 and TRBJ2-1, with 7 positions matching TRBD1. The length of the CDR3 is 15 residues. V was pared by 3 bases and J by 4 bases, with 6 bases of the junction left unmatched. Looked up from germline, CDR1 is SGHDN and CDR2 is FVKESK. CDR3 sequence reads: CASSHVQGIYNEQFF. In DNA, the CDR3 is TGTGCCAGCAGCCATGTACAGGGGATTTACAATGAGCAGTTCTTC. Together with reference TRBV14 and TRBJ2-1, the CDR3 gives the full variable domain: EAGVTQFPSHSVIEKGQTVTLRCDPISGHDNLYWYRRVMGKEIKFLLHFVKESKQDESGMPNNRFLAERTGGTYSTLKVQPAELEDSGVYFCASSHVQGIYNEQFFGPGTRLTVL.

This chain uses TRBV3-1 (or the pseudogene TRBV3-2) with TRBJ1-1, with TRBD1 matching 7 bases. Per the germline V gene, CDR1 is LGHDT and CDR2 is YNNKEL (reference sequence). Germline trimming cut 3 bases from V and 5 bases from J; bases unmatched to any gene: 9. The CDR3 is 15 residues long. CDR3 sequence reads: CASSQSEGAGTEAFF. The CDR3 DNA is TGTGCCAGCAGCCAGAGTGAGGGGGCGGGTACTGAAGCTTTCTTT.

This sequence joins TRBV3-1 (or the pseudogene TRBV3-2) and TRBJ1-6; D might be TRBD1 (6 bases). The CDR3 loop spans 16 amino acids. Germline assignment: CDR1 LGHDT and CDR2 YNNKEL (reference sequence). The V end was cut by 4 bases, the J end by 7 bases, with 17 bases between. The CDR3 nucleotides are TGTGCCAGCAGCCGAGGCCAACAGGGTAGAAATTCACCCCTCCACTTT. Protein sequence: CASSRGQQGRNSPLHF.

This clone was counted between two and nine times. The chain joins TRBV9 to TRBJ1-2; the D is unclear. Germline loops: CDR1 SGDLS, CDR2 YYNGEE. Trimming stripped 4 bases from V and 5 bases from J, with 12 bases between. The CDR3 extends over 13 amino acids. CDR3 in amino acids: CASSPHVSYGYTF. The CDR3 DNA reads TGTGCCAGCAGCCCCCACGTGAGTTATGGCTACACCTTC.

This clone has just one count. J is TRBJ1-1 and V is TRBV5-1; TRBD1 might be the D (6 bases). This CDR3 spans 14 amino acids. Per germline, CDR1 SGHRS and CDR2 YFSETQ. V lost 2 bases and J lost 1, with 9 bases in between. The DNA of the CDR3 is TGCGCCAGCAGCTTCACAGGGCGGAACACTGAAGCTTTCTTT. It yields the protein CASSFTGRNTEAFF. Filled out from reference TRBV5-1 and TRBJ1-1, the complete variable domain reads KAGVTQTPRYLIKTRGQQVTLSCSPISGHRSVSWYQQTPGQGLQFLFEYFSETQRNKGNFPGRFSGRQFSNSRSEMNVSTLELGDSALYLCASSFTGRNTEAFFGQGTRLTVV.

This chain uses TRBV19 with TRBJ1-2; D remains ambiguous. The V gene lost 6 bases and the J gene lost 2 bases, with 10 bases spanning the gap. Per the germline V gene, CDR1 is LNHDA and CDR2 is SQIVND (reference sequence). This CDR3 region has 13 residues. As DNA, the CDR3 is TGTGCCAGTAGAACAGACGGAAACTATGGCTACACCTTC. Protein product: CASRTDGNYGYTF.

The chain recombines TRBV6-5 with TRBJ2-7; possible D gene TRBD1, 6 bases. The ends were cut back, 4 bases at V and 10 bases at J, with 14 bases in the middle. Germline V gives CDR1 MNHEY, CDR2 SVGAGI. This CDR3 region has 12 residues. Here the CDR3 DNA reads TGTGCCAGCAGTTCCCCGACAGGCCGCCAGTACTTC. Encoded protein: CASSSPTGRQYF.

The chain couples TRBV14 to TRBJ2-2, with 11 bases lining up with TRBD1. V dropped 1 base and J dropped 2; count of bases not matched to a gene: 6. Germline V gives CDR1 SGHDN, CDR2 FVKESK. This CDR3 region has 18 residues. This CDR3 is CASSQVLGQGVNTGELFF. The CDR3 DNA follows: TGTGCCAGCAGCCAAGTTTTGGGACAGGGGGTAAACACCGGGGAGCTGTTTTTT.

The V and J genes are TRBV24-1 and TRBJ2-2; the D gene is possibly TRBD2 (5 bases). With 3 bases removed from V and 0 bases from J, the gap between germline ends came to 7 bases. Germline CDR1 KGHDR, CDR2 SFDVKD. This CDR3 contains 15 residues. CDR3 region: CATSDVSANTGELFF. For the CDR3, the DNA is TGTGCCACCAGTGATGTTAGCGCGAACACCGGGGAGCTGTTTTTT.

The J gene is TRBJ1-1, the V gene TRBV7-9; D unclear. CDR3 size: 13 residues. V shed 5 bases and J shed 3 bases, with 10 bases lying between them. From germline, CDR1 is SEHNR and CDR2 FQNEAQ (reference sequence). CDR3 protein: CASSREADTEAFF. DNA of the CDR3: TGTGCCAGCAGCCGGGAGGCGGACACTGAAGCTTTCTTT.

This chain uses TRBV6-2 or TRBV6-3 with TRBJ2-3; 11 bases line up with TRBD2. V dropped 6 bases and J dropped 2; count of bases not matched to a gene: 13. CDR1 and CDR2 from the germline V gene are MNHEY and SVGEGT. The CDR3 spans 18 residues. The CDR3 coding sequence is TGTGCCAGCAGCCTCCACCCCCGGACTAGCGGGCACACAGATACGCAGTATTTT. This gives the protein CASSLHPRTSGHTDTQYF.

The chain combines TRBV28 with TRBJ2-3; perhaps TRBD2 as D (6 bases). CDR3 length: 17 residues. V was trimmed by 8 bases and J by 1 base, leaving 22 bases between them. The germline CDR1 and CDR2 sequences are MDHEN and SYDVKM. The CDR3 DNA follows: TGTGCCAGCGGCGAAACCAAGGCTAGCGCGGGCACAGATACGCAGTATTTT. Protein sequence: CASGETKASAGTDTQYF.

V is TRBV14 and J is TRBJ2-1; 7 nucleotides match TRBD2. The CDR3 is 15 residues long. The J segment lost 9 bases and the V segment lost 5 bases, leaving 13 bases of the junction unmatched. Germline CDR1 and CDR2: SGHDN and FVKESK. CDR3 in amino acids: CASSARGSPNREQFF. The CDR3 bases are TGTGCCAGCAGCGCGCGGGGGTCCCCTAATCGTGAGCAGTTCTTC.

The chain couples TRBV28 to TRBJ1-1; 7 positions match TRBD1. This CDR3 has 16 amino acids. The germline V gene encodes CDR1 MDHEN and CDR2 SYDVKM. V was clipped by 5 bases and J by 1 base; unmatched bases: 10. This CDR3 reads CASSPGSGTENTEAFF. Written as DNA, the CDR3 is TGTGCCAGCAGTCCCGGCTCAGGGACAGAGAACACTGAAGCTTTCTTT. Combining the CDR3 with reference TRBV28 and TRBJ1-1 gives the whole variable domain DVKVTQSSRYLVKRTGEKVFLECVQDMDHENMFWYRQDPGLGLRLIYFSYDVKMKEKGDIPEGYSVSREKKERFSLILESASTNQTSMYLCASSPGSGTENTEAFFGQGTRLTVV.

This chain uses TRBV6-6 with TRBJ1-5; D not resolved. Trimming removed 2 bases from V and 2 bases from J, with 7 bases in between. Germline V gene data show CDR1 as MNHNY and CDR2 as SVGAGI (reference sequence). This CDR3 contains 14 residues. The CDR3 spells CASSYVEGNQPQHF. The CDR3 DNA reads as TGTGCCAGCAGTTACGTGGAGGGCAATCAGCCCCAGCATTTT.

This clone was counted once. The CDR3, as DNA: TGCGCCAGCAGCCTGACTAGCGGCTACTACAATGAGCAGTTCTTC. Its translation is CASSLTSGYYNEQFF. This chain connects TRBV5-1 to TRBJ2-1; 9 bases match TRBD2. Trimming cost V 4 bases and J 3 bases; bases outside gene matches: 5. This CDR3 spans 15 amino acids. CDR1 and CDR2 from the germline V gene are SGHRS and YFSETQ.

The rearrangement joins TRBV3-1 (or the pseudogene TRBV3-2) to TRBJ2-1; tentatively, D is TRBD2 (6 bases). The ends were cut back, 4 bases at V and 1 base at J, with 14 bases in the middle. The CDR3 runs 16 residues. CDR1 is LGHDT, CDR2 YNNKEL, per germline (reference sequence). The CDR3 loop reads CASSPLRGRSYNEQFF. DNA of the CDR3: TGTGCCAGCAGCCCCCTACGGGGGAGATCCTACAATGAGCAGTTCTTC.

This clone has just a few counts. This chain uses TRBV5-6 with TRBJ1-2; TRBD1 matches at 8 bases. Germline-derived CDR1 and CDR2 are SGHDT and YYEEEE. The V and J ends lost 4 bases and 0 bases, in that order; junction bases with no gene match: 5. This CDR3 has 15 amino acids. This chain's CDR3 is CASSLWDRTNYGYTF. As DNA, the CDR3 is TGTGCCAGCAGCCTATGGGACAGGACTAACTATGGCTACACCTTC.

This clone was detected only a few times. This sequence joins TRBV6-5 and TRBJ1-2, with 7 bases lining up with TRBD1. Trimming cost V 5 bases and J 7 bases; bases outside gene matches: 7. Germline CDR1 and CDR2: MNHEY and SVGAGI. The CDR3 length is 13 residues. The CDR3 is CASSLNRGGGYTF. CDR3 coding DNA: TGTGCCAGCAGTCTAAACAGGGGTGGTGGCTACACCTTC.

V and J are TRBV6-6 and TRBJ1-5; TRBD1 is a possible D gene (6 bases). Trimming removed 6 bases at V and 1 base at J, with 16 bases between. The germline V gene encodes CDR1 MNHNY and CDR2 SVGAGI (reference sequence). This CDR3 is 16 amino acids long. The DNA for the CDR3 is TGTGCCAGCAGGTTGGGGGCGCGGGGGAGCAATCAGCCCCAGCATTTT. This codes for CASRLGARGSNQPQHF.

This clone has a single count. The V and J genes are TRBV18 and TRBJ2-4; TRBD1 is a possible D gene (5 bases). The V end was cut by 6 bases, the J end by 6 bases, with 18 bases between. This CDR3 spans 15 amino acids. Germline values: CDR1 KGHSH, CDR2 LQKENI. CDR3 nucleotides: TGTGCCAGCTCCGCGAGGAATCAGGGCAGAAACATTCAGTACTTC. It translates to CASSARNQGRNIQYF.

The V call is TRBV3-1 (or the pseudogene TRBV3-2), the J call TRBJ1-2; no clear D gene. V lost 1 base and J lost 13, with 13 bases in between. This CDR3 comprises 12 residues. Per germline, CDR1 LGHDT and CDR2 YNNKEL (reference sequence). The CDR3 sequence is CASSQVSRHCTF. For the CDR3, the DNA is TGTGCCAGCAGCCAAGTTTCCAGGCACTGCACCTTC.